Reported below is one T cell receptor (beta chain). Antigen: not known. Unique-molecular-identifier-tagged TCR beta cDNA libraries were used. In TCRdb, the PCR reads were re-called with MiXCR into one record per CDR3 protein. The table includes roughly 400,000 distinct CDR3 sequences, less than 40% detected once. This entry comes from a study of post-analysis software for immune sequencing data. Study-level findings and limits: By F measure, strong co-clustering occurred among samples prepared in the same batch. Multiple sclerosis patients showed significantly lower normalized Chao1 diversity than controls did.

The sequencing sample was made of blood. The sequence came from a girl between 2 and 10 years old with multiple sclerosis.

The CDR3 spells CASRGDQPQHF. The CDR3 DNA reads TGTGCCAGCCGAGGTGATCAGCCCCAGCATTTT. The chain has TRBV28 and TRBJ1-5; no definite D call. Germline lookup yields CDR1 MDHEN and CDR2 SYDVKM. V lost 8 bases, J lost 5 bases, and 7 bases lay in between. The CDR3 has 11 amino acids.